The source of this TCR beta chain is a study of radiation and T cells in renal cell carcinoma. As for this clone: Its antigen is unknown.

Sequencing used immunoSEQ multiplex PCR; TCRdb keeps in-frame clones, though not all of them. Of 150,000 or so clones in the sample, 70% to 90% were seen once. CDR1 is LGHNA and CDR2 is YNFKEQ in the germline V gene. CDR3 size: 13 residues. V gave up 4 bases and J gave up 5 bases, with 9 bases separating them. Points from the study as a whole: From baseline, blood top tumor clonotypes peaked at 2 weeks post-radiation.

Regarding time point: baseline pretreatment blood. Treatment described: 15 Gy SBRT to primary tumor, nephrectomy 4 weeks later. This chain joins TRBV4-2 and TRBJ1-5, with D hard to call. Sample: blood, taken from a patient whose treatment included radiotherapy and nephrectomy. The source is a woman aged 50 to 65 with renal cell carcinoma. This CDR3 is CASSRTRDQPQHF. DNA of the CDR3: TGTGCCAGCAGCCGGACCCGTGATCAGCCCCAGCATTTT.